These 15 T cell receptor beta chains were sequenced from one sample in a study of post-analysis software for immune sequencing data (dated by TCRdb to 2013 to 2016). Receptor libraries were prepared by PCR. The instrument given in TCRdb is Illumina HiSeq 2500. To reduce PCR and sequencing biases, unique molecular identifiers were built into the TCR beta cDNA libraries. TCRdb ran its own pipeline on the public reads, namely fastp trimming at Q25 and MiXCR clone calling, and kept in-frame beta chains. Each CDR3 protein gets just one entry, which takes the most common genes and DNA from the rows behind it. Present in this sample are about 540,000 distinct CDR3 sequences, around 34% of which were seen just once. 5% to 6% of the sample rests with the top ten. These TCRs' antigens remain unknown. General study outcomes and caveats: Patients showed significantly higher frequencies than controls for a few TRBV segments, among them TRBV5-6, TRBV5-1 and TRBV20-1.

The sequenced sample was blood. These receptors originate from a girl aged 2-17 years with multiple sclerosis.

The chain links TRBV29-1 to TRBJ2-7; D possibly corresponds to TRBD2 (7 bases). This CDR3 is 13 amino acids long. The V gene's germline CDR1 is SQVTM and CDR2 ANQGSEA. Trimming stripped 6 bases from V and 5 bases from J, with 17 bases between. DNA for the CDR3: TGCAGCGTCCTTTTGGGGGGGGCCCACGAGCAGTACTTC. The encoded protein is CSVLLGGAHEQYF.

The genes are TRBV10-3 and TRBJ2-7; D may match TRBD1 or TRBD2 (5 bases each). Germline CDR1 ENHRY, CDR2 SYGVKD. CDR3 size: 15 residues. V was cut by 0 bases and J by 2 bases, with 11 bases left in between. The DNA of the CDR3 is TGTGCCATCAGTGAGTCGGGGGAAGGAACCTACGAGCAGTACTTC. Protein: CAISESGEGTYEQYF.

The chain uses TRBV2 and TRBJ2-1; possibly TRBD1 or TRBD2 for D (5 bases each). The CDR3 is made up of 11 amino acids. CDR1 SNHLY and CDR2 FYNNEI come from the germline V gene. The germline V and J ends were trimmed by 7 bases and 14 bases, with 15 bases remaining between them. CDR3: CASIDRGVEFF. CDR3 coding DNA: TGTGCCAGCATTGATCGGGGCGTGGAGTTCTTC.

This clonotype occurred a few times. The V gene is TRBV3-1, the J gene TRBJ1-1, with TRBD1 identical over 8 bases. The CDR3 contains 15 residues. CDR1 and CDR2 from the germline V gene are LGHDT and YNNKEL (reference sequence). The V and J ends lost 0 bases and 5 bases, in that order; junction bases with no gene match: 5. The chain's CDR3 is CASSQESGGWTEAFF. CDR3 coding DNA: TGTGCCAGCAGCCAAGAATCAGGGGGCTGGACTGAAGCTTTCTTT.

On this clonotype: With a much larger clone just one base away, this may be a read error. V and J are TRBV9 and TRBJ2-7; 8 bases map to TRBD2. The DNA end favors TRBJ2-5, so the J call may be wrong. Per the germline V gene, CDR1 is SGDLS and CDR2 is YYNGEE. The CDR3 is 14 residues long. The CDR3, as DNA: TGTGCCAGCAGCGTCCGGACTAGCAGAGAGACCCAGTACTTC. This codes for CASSVRTSRETQYF.

In this sample, this clonotype turned up many times. The CDR3 DNA sequence: TGTGCCAGCAGTCGACTAGCGGGGGGGCCCAATGAGCAGTTCTTC. It codes for CASSRLAGGPNEQFF. The chain employs TRBV6-1 and TRBJ2-1; 14 nucleotides agree with TRBD2. After removal of 5 bases from V and 6 bases from J, the junction contained 3 bases not matched to a gene. This CDR3 has 15 residues. Germline V CDR1 and CDR2: MNHNS, SASEGT.

This chain links TRBV20-1 with TRBJ1-5; D remains unclear. CDR3 length equals 13 residues. CDR1 is DFQATT and CDR2 is SNEGSKA in the germline V gene (reference sequence). V lost 6 bases to trimming and J lost 0 bases, with 9 bases between them. CDR3 nucleotide sequence: TGCAGTGCCACTACAAATAGCAATCAGCCCCAGCATTTT. Residues: CSATTNSNQPQHF.

This chain links TRBV7-2 with TRBJ1-1; TRBD1 aligns across 8 bases. Trimming cost V 2 bases and J 2 bases; bases outside gene matches: 10. This CDR3 spans 17 amino acids. CDR1 and CDR2 (germline): SGHTA, FQGNSA. CDR3 sequence (DNA): TGTGCCAGCAGCTTAACCGGGACAGGCCTAACTAACACTGAAGCTTTCTTT. Residues: CASSLTGTGLTNTEAFF.

This clonotype turned up a few times. V usage is TRBV27 and J usage is TRBJ2-3; 11 nucleotides match TRBD2. V lost 6 bases, J lost 2 bases, and 7 bases stayed unmatched. Germline CDR1 is MNHEY and CDR2 is SMNVEV (reference sequence). The CDR3 contains 16 residues. Written as DNA, the CDR3 is TGTGCCAGCAGCGCCGGGACTAGCGGAGTCACAGATACGCAGTATTTT. Its translation is CASSAGTSGVTDTQYF.

This clonotype turned up a few times. The chain links TRBV20-1 to TRBJ2-3; 12 bases align to TRBD2. The ends lost 4 bases at V and 6 bases at J; junction bases unmatched: 11. The germline CDR1 and CDR2 sequences are DFQATT and SNEGSKA (reference sequence). The CDR3 is 16 amino acids. The CDR3 DNA reads TGCAGTGCTACACGCCCCAGACTAGCGGGGGCTGATACGCAGTATTTT. Its protein is CSATRPRLAGADTQYF.

This clonotype was counted a few times. The chain is built from TRBV6-6 and TRBJ2-1, with D perhaps being TRBD1 or TRBD2 (7 bases each). Trimming cost V 0 bases and J 6 bases, with 12 bases left between them. CDR3 size: 15 residues. Germline V gene lookup returns CDR1 MNHNY and CDR2 SVGAGI (reference sequence). The CDR3 bases are TGTGCCAGCAGTTACTCTCAGGGGGGGTTCAATGAGCAGTTCTTC. Its translation is CASSYSQGGFNEQFF.

This clonotype was detected only a few times. The chain carries TRBV5-1 and TRBJ1-1; no firm D call. The CDR3 extends over 13 amino acids. Germline V gives CDR1 SGHRS, CDR2 YFSETQ. V dropped 0 bases and J dropped 11 bases, with 14 bases sitting between them. In DNA form, the CDR3 reads TGCGCCAGCAGCTTGGAACGCAACCTGAAGGCTTTCTTT. Protein: CASSLERNLKAFF.

This rearrangement joins TRBV11-2 to TRBJ2-5, with a tentative D call TRBD1 (6 bases). The CDR3 runs 17 residues. The V gene's germline CDR1 is SGHAT and CDR2 FQNNGV. Trimming took off 5 bases at V and 4 bases at J, with 23 bases between the two ends. The CDR3 spells CASSENRVGAQRETQYF. Here the CDR3 DNA reads TGTGCCAGCAGCGAAAACAGGGTTGGGGCGCAGAGAGAGACCCAGTACTTC.

V and J are TRBV6-5 and TRBJ1-4; possibly TRBD1 for D (6 bases). Trimming took 8 bases from V and 4 from J, leaving 14 bases between them. Germline-derived CDR1 and CDR2 are MNHEY and SVGAGI. The CDR3 contains 14 residues. This CDR3 is CASRRGEFNEKLFF. Here the CDR3 DNA reads TGTGCCAGCCGGAGGGGGGAGTTTAATGAAAAACTGTTTTTT.

This chain uses TRBV10-3 with TRBJ1-2; maybe TRBD1 (5 bases). The germline V gene encodes CDR1 ENHRY and CDR2 SYGVKD. V was cut by 4 bases and J by 8 bases, with 17 bases left in between. The CDR3 is 14 amino acids. CDR3: CAISAGTGEGGYTF. DNA of the CDR3: TGTGCCATCAGTGCAGGCACAGGAGAGGGAGGCTACACCTTC.